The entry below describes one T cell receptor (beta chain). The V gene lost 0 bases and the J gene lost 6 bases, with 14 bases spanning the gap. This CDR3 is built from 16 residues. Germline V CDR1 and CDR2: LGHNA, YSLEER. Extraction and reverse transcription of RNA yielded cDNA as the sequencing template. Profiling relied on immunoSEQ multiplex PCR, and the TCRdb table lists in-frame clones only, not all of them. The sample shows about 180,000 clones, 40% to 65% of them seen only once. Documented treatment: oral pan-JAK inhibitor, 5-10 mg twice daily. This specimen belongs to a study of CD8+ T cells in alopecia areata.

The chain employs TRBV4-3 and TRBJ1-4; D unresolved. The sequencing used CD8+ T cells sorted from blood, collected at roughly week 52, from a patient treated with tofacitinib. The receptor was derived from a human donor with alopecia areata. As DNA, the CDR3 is TGCGCCAGCAGCCAAGATAGCGGGTATGCGGATGAAAAACTGTTTTTT. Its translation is CASSQDSGYADEKLFF.